This T cell receptor beta chain appears in the sequencing data of a study of T cell responses to AZD1222 COVID-19 vaccine. Overall study context: Combined were second doses at about 4 or about 12 weeks. Regarding the study as a whole: Recipients of two AZD1222 doses showed rising Spike-specific TCR breadth and depth.

Turning to this clone: The antigen is unknown.

TCRdb's copy holds only in-frame clones and misses some; the assay was immunoSEQ multiplex PCR. The table includes approximately 180,000 clones, around 88% detected once. Germline CDR1 and CDR2: MDHEN and SYDVKM. Trimming removed 8 bases from V and 4 bases from J; junction bases left unmatched: 7. The CDR3 contains 14 residues. The specimen comprised peripheral blood, sampled on day 0 of AZD1222 vaccination. The chain carries TRBV28 and TRBJ1-2, with 10 bases fitting TRBD1. The receptor was derived from an adult in good health. CDR3 bases: TGTGCCAGCTTACGGGACAGGGGTTTCTATGGCTACACCTTC. Translated, it gives CASLRDRGFYGYTF.